One sample yielded the 30 T cell receptor beta chains listed below, sequenced in a study of blood T cell repertoires in COVID-19. The assay was immunoSEQ multiplex PCR, and TCRdb's table has in-frame clones only and misses some. The sample yields tens of thousands of clones, approximately 80% seen once. What was sequenced was peripheral blood. The receptor set was obtained from a human donor in a cohort sampled during active COVID-19.

The chain recombines TRBV7-2 with TRBJ2-3; 12 bases fit TRBD1. The CDR3 consists of 16 residues. The J segment lost 5 bases and the V segment lost 5 bases, leaving 8 bases of the junction unmatched. Germline V gives CDR1 SGHTA, CDR2 FQGNSA. CDR3 nucleotide sequence: TGTGCCAGCAGCGGGGGACAGGGGGCGCGTCGAGATACGCAGTATTTT. Translation gives CASSGGQGARRDTQYF. The variable domain in full, completed from reference TRBV7-2 and TRBJ2-3, reads GAGVSQSPSNKVTEKGKDVELRCDPISGHTALYWYRQSLGQGLEFLIYFQGNSAPDKSGLPSDRFSAERTGGSVSTLTIQRTQQEDSAVYLCASSGGQGARRDTQYFGPGTRLTVL.

The chain recombines TRBV4-1 with TRBJ1-2; TRBD1 matches at 9 bases. Germline CDR1 MGHRA, CDR2 YSYEKL. The CDR3 runs to 18 residues. V lost 6 bases to trimming and J lost 1 base; unmatched junction nucleotides: 15. CDR3 coding DNA: TGCGCCAGCAGTCCAACCAACACCGGGACAGGGAATAACTATGGCTACACCTTC. Translation gives CASSPTNTGTGNNYGYTF.

By frequency in the sample, this clone is medium-sized. J is TRBJ2-7 and V is TRBV6-1; a weak D match, TRBD2 (5 bases). The CDR3 is made up of 14 amino acids. Per the germline V gene, CDR1 is MNHNS and CDR2 is SASEGT. V lost 3 bases and J lost 5, with 14 bases in between. DNA of the CDR3: TGTGCCAGCAGTGAGAGGGTCAAATTCCACGAGCAGTACTTC. Its translation is CASSERVKFHEQYF.

In its sample, this clone was seen once. The V and J genes are TRBV19 and TRBJ1-1; 10 nucleotides align to TRBD1. The CDR3 has 15 residues. V shed 7 bases, J shed 5 bases, and the junction held 10 bases outside the gene matches. From germline, CDR1 is LNHDA and CDR2 SQIVND (reference sequence). The CDR3 is CASTSPGQGLTEAFF. The CDR3 region has the DNA TGTGCCAGTACGTCCCCGGGACAGGGGCTGACTGAAGCTTTCTTT.

The chain uses TRBV11-2 and TRBJ1-2; D not resolved. Germline V gives CDR1 SGHAT, CDR2 FQNNGV. V was pared by 0 bases and J by 0 bases, with 5 bases between. CDR3 length equals 14 residues. In nucleotides, the CDR3 is TGTGCCAGCAGCTTAGATCGTGCTAACTATGGCTACACCTTC. Amino acid sequence: CASSLDRANYGYTF. Together with reference TRBV11-2 and TRBJ1-2, the CDR3 gives the full variable domain: EAGVAQSPRYKIIEKRQSVAFWCNPISGHATLYWYQQILGQGPKLLIQFQNNGVVDDSQLPKDRFSAERLKGVDSTLKIQPAKLEDSAVYLCASSLDRANYGYTFGSGTRLTVV.

This chain joins TRBV29-1 and TRBJ2-2, with D tentatively TRBD2 (6 bases). Germline-derived CDR1 and CDR2 are SQVTM and ANQGSEA. V was clipped by 5 bases and J by 3 bases, with 16 bases between them. This CDR3 comprises 15 residues. CDR3 bases: TGCAGCGTTAAGAATCCGGGAGAATACACCGGGGAGCTGTTTTTT. This sequence encodes CSVKNPGEYTGELFF.

The chain joins TRBV30 to TRBJ1-3, with D uncertain. Germline CDR1 and CDR2: GTSNPN and SVGIG (reference sequence). CDR3 length equals 13 residues. V was trimmed by 8 bases and J by 0 bases, leaving 11 bases between them. The CDR3 bases are TGTGCCCGTACCCGGAGCTCTGGAAACACCATATATTTT. It is translated as CARTRSSGNTIYF.

V is TRBV6-5 and J is TRBJ1-5; 9 nucleotides match TRBD1. The CDR3 covers 14 residues. V was clipped by 6 bases and J by 7 bases; unmatched bases: 7. CDR1 MNHEY and CDR2 SVGAGI come from the germline V gene. The CDR3 nucleotides read TGTGCCAGCAGGGGGACAGGGAGAAACCAGCCCCAGCATTTT. It codes for CASRGTGRNQPQHF.

V usage is TRBV2 and J usage is TRBJ1-3; TRBD1 aligns across 7 bases. This CDR3 has 14 residues. After removal of 5 bases from V and 2 bases from J, the junction contained 3 bases not matched to a gene. Per the germline V gene, CDR1 is SNHLY and CDR2 is FYNNEI. The DNA of the CDR3 is TGTGCCAGCAGTCCTGGGACAGCTGGAAACACCATATATTTT. It specifies CASSPGTAGNTIYF.

The chain couples TRBV12-3 or TRBV12-4 to TRBJ1-2; D possibly corresponds to TRBD1 (6 bases). V dropped 3 bases and J dropped 5 bases, with 10 bases sitting between them. CDR3 length: 13 amino acids. CDR3 coding DNA: TGTGCCAGCAGTTTCGGACAGAGGTATGGCTACACCTTC. It yields the protein CASSFGQRYGYTF.

The CDR3 sequence is CASSPGLRAFF. The DNA for the CDR3 is TGCGCCAGCAGTCCAGGGCTGAGAGCTTTCTTT. The rearrangement joins TRBV4-1 to TRBJ1-1; tentative D call: TRBD1 (5 bases). The V and J ends lost 6 bases and 10 bases respectively, with 12 bases between them. This CDR3 contains 11 residues. CDR1 MGHRA and CDR2 YSYEKL come from the germline V gene.

This clone has just a few counts. The chain's CDR3 is CASSDGGAISYNEQFF. In DNA, the CDR3 is TGTGCCAGTAGTGACGGAGGGGCTATATCCTACAATGAGCAGTTCTTC. The rearrangement uses TRBV19 and TRBJ2-1; D is possibly TRBD2 (6 bases). V lost 5 bases and J 1 base, leaving 15 bases between the germline ends. From germline, CDR1 is LNHDA and CDR2 SQIVND (reference sequence). The CDR3 is 16 amino acids.

The chain uses TRBV30 and TRBJ1-4, with 8 bases matching TRBD1. Germline V gene sequence: CDR1 GTSNPN, CDR2 SVGIG (reference sequence). The CDR3 consists of 14 residues. J was trimmed by 5 bases and V by 3 bases; bases with no gene match: 5. The CDR3 coding sequence is TGTGCCTGGAGAATCCGGGACAGGAATGAAAAACTGTTTTTT. Translating gives CAWRIRDRNEKLFF.

The chain couples TRBV5-1 to TRBJ2-1; the D gene is possibly TRBD1 (5 bases). Germline V gene sequence: CDR1 SGHRS, CDR2 YFSETQ. The CDR3 contains 15 residues. V was pared by 4 bases and J by 4 bases, with 15 bases between. The CDR3 nucleotides are TGCGCCAGCAGCCCAGACTGGGGCTCGTACAATGAGCAGTTCTTC. This codes for CASSPDWGSYNEQFF.

The gene calls are TRBV15 and TRBJ2-3; D ambiguous. This CDR3 comprises 14 residues. The germline V gene has CDR1 LNHNV and CDR2 YYDKDF (reference sequence). V lost 2 bases and J lost 5, with 11 bases in between. The chain's CDR3 is CATSRPLVLDTQYF. CDR3 sequence (DNA): TGTGCCACCAGCAGACCCCTAGTTTTAGATACGCAGTATTTT.

This clone has a single count. Relative to the germline gene, one junction end is altered; a read error may explain this. The V and J genes are TRBV7-2 and TRBJ2-1, with D possibly being TRBD1 or TRBD2 (5 bases each). In germline, CDR1 is SGHTA, CDR2 FQGNSA. CDR3 length: 17 amino acids. This CDR3 is CASSLARARRIYNEQFF. The CDR3 DNA sequence: TGTGCCAGCAGCCTAGCCAGGGCACGGCGTATCTACAATGAGCAGTTCTTC. The entire variable domain, with the rest obtained from reference TRBV7-2 and TRBJ2-1, is as follows: GAGVSQSPSNKVTEKGKDVELRCDPISGHTALYWYRQSLGQGLEFLIYFQGNSAPDKSGLPSDRFSAERTGGSVSTLTIQRTQQEDSAVYLCASSLARARRIYNEQFFGPGTRLTVL.

V and J are TRBV6-6 and TRBJ1-5; 7 nucleotides match TRBD1. The V segment lost 8 bases and the J segment 1 base; nucleotides outside the gene matches: 5. CDR1 is MNHNY and CDR2 is SVGAGI in the germline V gene (reference sequence). This CDR3 has 14 amino acids. The CDR3 bases are TGTGCCAGCTCTCTGGGACAGAGCAATCAGCCCCAGCATTTT. This translates into CASSLGQSNQPQHF.

This clone was picked up one time. CDR3 DNA: TGTGCCAGCAGTTATACAGGGGATGGCTACACCTTC. Its translation is CASSYTGDGYTF. This chain uses TRBV6-5 with TRBJ1-2, with 7 bases fitting TRBD1. V dropped 3 bases and J dropped 6; count of bases not matched to a gene: 1. This CDR3 comprises 12 residues. Germline V gene data show CDR1 as MNHEY and CDR2 as SVGAGI.

The J gene is TRBJ1-1, the V gene TRBV19, with D possibly TRBD1 on 6 matching bases. V gave up 1 base and J gave up 11 bases, with 14 bases separating them. The CDR3 runs 13 residues. The germline V gene has CDR1 LNHDA and CDR2 SQIVND (reference sequence). In DNA, the CDR3 is TGTGCCAGTAGTATAGGTCGGCAGGGGCCGGCTTTCTTT. Its protein product is CASSIGRQGPAFF.

The J gene is TRBJ1-1, the V gene TRBV7-2; TRBD1 aligns across 7 bases. V dropped 1 base and J dropped 3; count of bases not matched to a gene: 5. The CDR3 spans 15 residues. Germline assignment: CDR1 SGHTA and CDR2 FQGNSA. CDR3 region: CASSLEGALDTEAFF. CDR3 coding DNA: TGTGCCAGCAGCTTAGAGGGGGCGTTGGACACTGAAGCTTTCTTT.

This clone has a single count. The same CDR3 arises from other DNA sequences in this sample as well. This chain uses TRBV5-1 with TRBJ1-1; TRBD1 matches at 11 bases. Germline values: CDR1 SGHRS, CDR2 YFSETQ. This CDR3 comprises 14 residues. The J segment lost 5 bases and the V segment lost 3 bases, leaving 3 bases of the junction unmatched. The CDR3 loop is CASSSGTGGTEAFF. The CDR3 bases are TGCGCCAGCAGCTCCGGGACAGGGGGGACTGAAGCTTTCTTT.

The J gene is TRBJ1-1, the V gene TRBV18; no reliable D call. Germline V gene sequence: CDR1 KGHSH, CDR2 LQKENI. The V end lost 6 bases, the J end lost 4 bases, and 15 bases lay between the germline ends. The CDR3 is 14 residues long. The CDR3 loop is CASSPLGRGTEAFF. The DNA for the CDR3 is TGTGCCAGCTCTCCCCTCGGCAGAGGCACTGAAGCTTTCTTT.

This chain uses TRBV11-2 with TRBJ2-2; D not certain. From germline, CDR1 is SGHAT and CDR2 FQNNGV. V was pared by 5 bases and J by 1 base, with 5 bases between. CDR3 length: 13 residues. CDR3 residues: CASSPQNTGELFF. In DNA, the CDR3 is TGTGCCAGCAGCCCCCAGAACACCGGGGAGCTGTTTTTT. The whole variable domain, remainder taken from reference TRBV11-2 and TRBJ2-2, is EAGVAQSPRYKIIEKRQSVAFWCNPISGHATLYWYQQILGQGPKLLIQFQNNGVVDDSQLPKDRFSAERLKGVDSTLKIQPAKLEDSAVYLCASSPQNTGELFFGEGSRLTVL.

This clone was picked up a small number of times. The J gene is TRBJ1-5, the V gene TRBV6-6; possibly TRBD1 for D (6 bases). In germline, CDR1 is MNHNY, CDR2 SVGAGI (reference sequence). V was pared by 6 bases and J by 6 bases, with 12 bases between. The CDR3 loop spans 13 amino acids. The CDR3 loop reads CASRLDSAQPQHF. The DNA for the CDR3 is TGTGCCAGCAGGTTGGACAGTGCTCAGCCCCAGCATTTT.

The genes are TRBV6-2 or TRBV6-3 and TRBJ1-4, with TRBD1 identical over 7 bases. V shed 5 bases, J shed 6 bases, and the junction held 12 bases outside the gene matches. Germline CDR1 and CDR2: MNHEY and SVGEGT. The CDR3 is 16 amino acids. DNA for the CDR3: TGTGCCAGCAGTAAGACCGCCGGCAGGGGGGATGAAAAACTGTTTTTT. This sequence encodes CASSKTAGRGDEKLFF.

The sample holds a few counts of this clone. The chain is built from TRBV10-1 and TRBJ1-1, with a tentative D call TRBD1 (6 bases). Per germline, CDR1 WNHNN and CDR2 SYGVQD (reference sequence). V was clipped by 6 bases and J by 11 bases, with 16 bases between them. The CDR3 has 12 amino acids. CDR3 DNA sequence: TGCGCCAGCAGGGCACCAACAGGGCGCGCTTTCTTT. Protein sequence: CASRAPTGRAFF.

V gene TRBV4-3 combines with J gene TRBJ2-3; 8 bases are a match to TRBD2. CDR1 and CDR2 from the germline V gene are LGHNA and YSLEER. This CDR3 spans 17 amino acids. Trimming at V came to 0 bases and at J to 2 bases, leaving 7 bases not matched to a gene. CDR3 region: CASSQELAGIHTDTQYF. As DNA, the CDR3 is TGCGCCAGCAGCCAAGAGTTAGCGGGGATACACACAGATACGCAGTATTTT.

The CDR3 DNA sequence: TGTGCCAGCAGCTTGCACGGGACTAGCAGAGAGACCCAGTACTTC. Protein product: CASSLHGTSRETQYF. J is TRBJ2-5 and V is TRBV7-2, with 9 positions matching TRBD2. Germline V CDR1 and CDR2: SGHTA, FQGNSA. After removal of 3 bases from V and 4 bases from J, the junction contained 6 bases not matched to a gene. The CDR3 sequence is 15 residues long.

The chain is built from TRBV30 and TRBJ2-3; D perhaps matches TRBD1 (6 bases). V lost 2 bases, J lost 4 bases, and 10 bases lay in between. From germline, CDR1 is GTSNPN and CDR2 SVGIG (reference sequence). The length of the CDR3 is 13 residues. CDR3 protein: CAWSLQGPDTQYF. CDR3 nucleotides: TGTGCCTGGAGTCTACAGGGTCCAGATACGCAGTATTTT.

V usage is TRBV19 and J usage is TRBJ1-1; 8 positions match TRBD1. Trimming cost V 7 bases and J 4 bases; bases outside gene matches: 8. Germline V gene sequence: CDR1 LNHDA, CDR2 SQIVND (reference sequence). The CDR3 has 14 residues. CDR3 protein: CASTLDRGGTEAFF. CDR3 nucleotides: TGTGCCAGTACCCTCGACAGGGGTGGCACTGAAGCTTTCTTT.